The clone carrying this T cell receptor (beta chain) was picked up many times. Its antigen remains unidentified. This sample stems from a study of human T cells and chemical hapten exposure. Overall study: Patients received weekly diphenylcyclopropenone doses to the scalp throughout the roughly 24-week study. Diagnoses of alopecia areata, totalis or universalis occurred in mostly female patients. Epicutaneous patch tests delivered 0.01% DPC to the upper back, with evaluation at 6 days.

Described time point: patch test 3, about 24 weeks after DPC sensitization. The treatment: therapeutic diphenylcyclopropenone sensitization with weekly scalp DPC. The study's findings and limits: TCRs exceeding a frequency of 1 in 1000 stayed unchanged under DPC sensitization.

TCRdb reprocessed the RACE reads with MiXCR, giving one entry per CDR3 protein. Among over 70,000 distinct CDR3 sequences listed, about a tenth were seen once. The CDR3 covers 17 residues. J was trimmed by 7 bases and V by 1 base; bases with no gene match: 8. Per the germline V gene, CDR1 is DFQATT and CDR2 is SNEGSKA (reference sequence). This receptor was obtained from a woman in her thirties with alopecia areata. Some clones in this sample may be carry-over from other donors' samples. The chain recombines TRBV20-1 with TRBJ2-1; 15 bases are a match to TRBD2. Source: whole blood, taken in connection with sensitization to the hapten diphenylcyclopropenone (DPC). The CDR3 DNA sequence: TGCAGTGCTAGAGGGACTAGCGGGAGGGCCCTGGGGAATGAGCAGTTCTTC. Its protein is CSARGTSGRALGNEQFF.